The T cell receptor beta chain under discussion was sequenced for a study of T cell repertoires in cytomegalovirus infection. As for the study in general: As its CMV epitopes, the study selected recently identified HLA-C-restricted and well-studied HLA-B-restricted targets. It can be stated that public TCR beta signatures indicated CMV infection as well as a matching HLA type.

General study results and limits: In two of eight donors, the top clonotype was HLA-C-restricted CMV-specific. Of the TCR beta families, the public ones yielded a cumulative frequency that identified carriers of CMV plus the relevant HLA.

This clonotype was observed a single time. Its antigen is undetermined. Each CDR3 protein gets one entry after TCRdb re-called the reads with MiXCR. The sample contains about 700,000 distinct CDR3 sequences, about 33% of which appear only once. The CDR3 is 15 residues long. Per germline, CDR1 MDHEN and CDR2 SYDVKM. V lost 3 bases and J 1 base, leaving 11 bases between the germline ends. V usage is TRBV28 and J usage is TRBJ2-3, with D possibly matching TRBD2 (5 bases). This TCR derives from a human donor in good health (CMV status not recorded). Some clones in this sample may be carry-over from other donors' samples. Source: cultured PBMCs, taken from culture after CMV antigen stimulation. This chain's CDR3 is CASSFYNGGTDTQYF. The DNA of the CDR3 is TGTGCCAGCAGTTTTTATAACGGGGGCACAGATACGCAGTATTTT.